The next 17 T cell receptor beta chains were all read from a single sample in a study of T cells after somatic rescue of genetic block. Assay used: immunoSEQ multiplex PCR; TCRdb lists only in-frame clones, some missing. In the table there are some 90,000 clones, just under 90% of which are singletons. The source material was peripheral blood mononuclear cells (PBMCs). These receptors were obtained from a woman between 18 and 30 years old.

This clone was counted a single time. An end of the junction does not agree with germline; a read error may underlie this. J is TRBJ2-3 and V is TRBV28; D not resolved. Germline V gene lookup returns CDR1 MDHEN and CDR2 SYDVKM. The CDR3 has 13 amino acids. The DNA for the CDR3 is TGTGCCGGCAGCTACGGTTTGTTCGATACGCAGTATTTT. This sequence encodes CAGSYGLFDTQYF.

This clone was detected once. This chain links TRBV7-3 with TRBJ2-1, with D unclear. V gave up 0 bases and J gave up 0 bases, with 9 bases separating them. The CDR3 length is 16 residues. Germline V lookup: CDR1 SGHTA, CDR2 FQGTGA. The DNA of the CDR3 is TGTGCCAGCAGCTTAACTGCCAAAAGCTCCTACAATGAGCAGTTCTTC. Amino acid sequence: CASSLTAKSSYNEQFF.

This clone has only one observation. The CDR3 loop is CASSLRGDRFQETQYF. DNA of the CDR3: TGTGCCAGCAGCTTAAGGGGGGACAGATTCCAAGAGACCCAGTACTTC. V is TRBV5-6 and J is TRBJ2-5; a possible D gene is TRBD1 (7 bases). CDR1 and CDR2 (germline): SGHDT, YYEEEE. V shed 2 bases and J shed 1 base, with 15 bases lying between them. The CDR3 length is 16 residues.

V and J are TRBV5-1 and TRBJ2-3, with 9 nucleotides matching TRBD1. J gave up 4 bases and V 4 bases, and 10 bases lay outside the gene matches. Germline loops: CDR1 SGHRS, CDR2 YFSETQ. The CDR3 is 16 residues long. CDR3 nucleotide sequence: TGCGCCAGCAGCCCGCCGGGACAGGGTTATTCAGATACGCAGTATTTT. The encoded protein is CASSPPGQGYSDTQYF.

Regarding this clone: This sample includes further DNA sequences coding for the same CDR3. CDR3 nucleotides: TGTGCCAGCAGTTTTCTACAAGGGGAGGAGACCCAGTACTTC. This encodes CASSFLQGEETQYF. This chain uses TRBV27 with TRBJ2-5, with D possibly called TRBD1 or TRBD2 (5 bases each). The germline gives CDR1 MNHEY, CDR2 SMNVEV (reference sequence). Trimming took 3 bases from V and 5 from J, leaving 13 bases between them. The CDR3 spans 14 residues.

CDR3 bases: TGTGCCATCAGTGACTTGGCTAGCGGGAGTTATTTGGATACGCAGTATTTT. This encodes CAISDLASGSYLDTQYF. This rearrangement joins TRBV10-3 to TRBJ2-3; 10 bases are a match to TRBD2. V shed 3 bases, J shed 6 bases, and the junction held 12 bases outside the gene matches. The CDR3 loop spans 17 amino acids. Germline-derived CDR1 and CDR2 are ENHRY and SYGVKD.

This sequence joins TRBV19 and TRBJ2-5; D gene uncertain. Trimming left V 1 base short and J 1 base short, with 10 bases between. Germline loops: CDR1 LNHDA, CDR2 SQIVND (reference sequence). CDR3 length: 15 residues. This CDR3 reads CASSIVPESQETQYF. In nucleotides, the CDR3 is TGTGCCAGTAGTATAGTACCGGAATCCCAAGAGACCCAGTACTTC.

The J gene is TRBJ2-5, the V gene TRBV2; 10 bases agree with TRBD1. The CDR3 extends over 16 amino acids. V lost 3 bases and J lost 4; bases outside the gene matches: 8. CDR1 and CDR2 from the germline V gene are SNHLY and FYNNEI. The CDR3 DNA sequence: TGTGCCAGCAGTGAGGGCGGGACAGGGGTTGGAGAGACCCAGTACTTC. Amino acids: CASSEGGTGVGETQYF.

The J gene is TRBJ1-2, the V gene TRBV4-1, with 11 bases matching TRBD1. Unmatched junction bases numbered 5, after V lost 4 bases and J lost 4 bases. This CDR3 contains 15 residues. Germline assignment: CDR1 MGHRA and CDR2 YSYEKL. DNA of the CDR3: TGCGCCAGCAGCCTCGCCGGGACAGGGGGCTATGGCTACACCTTC. Its protein product is CASSLAGTGGYGYTF.

The chain uses TRBV10-3 and TRBJ1-1; D is uncertain. V dropped 6 bases and J dropped 1 base, with 6 bases sitting between them. The CDR3 is made up of 12 amino acids. Germline V gives CDR1 ENHRY, CDR2 SYGVKD. The CDR3 sequence is CAIRTGNTEAFF. The CDR3 coding sequence is TGTGCCATCAGGACTGGGAACACTGAAGCTTTCTTT.

In its sample, this clone was seen once. The chain links TRBV6-6 to TRBJ2-1, with D possibly TRBD2 on 6 matching bases. Germline CDR1 is MNHNY and CDR2 is SVGAGI (reference sequence). This CDR3 spans 16 amino acids. V was trimmed by 5 bases and J by 1 base, leaving 15 bases between them. CDR3 region: CASSPPGSRSYNEQFF. The CDR3 coding sequence is TGTGCCAGCAGTCCCCCCGGGAGTCGGTCCTACAATGAGCAGTTCTTC.

The CDR3 region is CASSVEPTQGYEQYF. The CDR3 DNA is TGTGCCAGCAGCGTAGAGCCCACTCAAGGCTACGAGCAGTACTTC. The chain carries TRBV9 and TRBJ2-7; no reliable D call. CDR1 SGDLS and CDR2 YYNGEE come from the germline V gene. The CDR3 is 15 amino acids. Trimming took off 0 bases at V and 3 bases at J, with 13 bases between the two ends.

This chain joins TRBV5-1 and TRBJ1-2; unclear D gene. From germline, CDR1 is SGHRS and CDR2 YFSETQ. V shed 1 base and J shed 6 bases, with 10 bases lying between them. This CDR3 region has 13 residues. CDR3 amino acids: CASSLFPRDGYTF. CDR3 coding DNA: TGCGCCAGCAGCTTGTTTCCTCGGGATGGCTACACCTTC.

This rearrangement joins TRBV29-1 to TRBJ2-6, with 8 bases identical to TRBD1. The CDR3 sequence is 14 residues long. Germline-derived CDR1 and CDR2 are SQVTM and ANQGSEA. Unmatched junction bases numbered 3, after V lost 4 bases and J lost 4 bases. The CDR3 spells CSVGTGSGANVLTF. For the CDR3, the DNA is TGCAGCGTTGGGACAGGGTCCGGGGCCAACGTCCTGACTTTC.

Comment on this clone: This CDR3 is also generated by other DNA sequences in the sample. The V gene is TRBV20-1, the J gene TRBJ2-5; no definite D call. The V gene's germline CDR1 is DFQATT and CDR2 SNEGSKA (reference sequence). Between the trimmed V and J ends, which lost 5 bases and 5 bases, there was a span of 9 bases. This CDR3 contains 11 residues. The chain's CDR3 is CSASLGETQYF. As DNA, the CDR3 is TGCAGTGCTTCCTTGGGGGAGACCCAGTACTTC.

V usage is TRBV29-1 and J usage is TRBJ1-2, with a possible D match to TRBD1 (6 bases). V lost 6 bases, J lost 7 bases, and 18 bases lay in between. Germline V lookup: CDR1 SQVTM, CDR2 ANQGSEA. CDR3 length equals 13 residues. The CDR3 sequence is CSVVQGQAGGYTF. CDR3 nucleotides: TGCAGCGTGGTACAGGGCCAGGCGGGTGGCTACACCTTC.

The chain carries TRBV7-9 and TRBJ2-7, with TRBD2 matching over 11 bases. Looked up from germline, CDR1 is SEHNR and CDR2 is FQNEAQ (reference sequence). The CDR3 is made up of 17 amino acids. V lost 4 bases and J lost 3; bases outside the gene matches: 11. CDR3 in DNA: TGTGCCAGCAGCTCGGGACTAGCGGCAAGAGGCCACTACGAGCAGTACTTC. Protein sequence: CASSSGLAARGHYEQYF.